This T cell receptor (beta chain) was found in a study of beta chain features in type 1 diabetes. Study-wide results and limits: A greater similarity of naive, central memory and Treg TCRB repertoires was seen among patients than among healthy donors. In patients and controls equally, PCR might favor templates that are shorter.

As every portion of the isolated RNA was reverse transcribed, the sequencing read expressed TCRB transcripts. Data came from immunoSEQ multiplex PCR; TCRdb stores just in-frame clones and leaves some out. Counted here are some 220,000 clones, roughly 10% occurring once; the ten biggest clones make up approximately 1.4%. This clone was recorded a few times. The target antigen is unknown. At one end the junction does not follow the germline gene, possibly because of a read error. This CDR3 is built from 14 residues. CDR1 SGHTA and CDR2 FQGNSA come from the germline V gene. Staining for CD45RO/CCR7/CD25/CD127/CD95/CD27 allowed sorting of CD4+ naive, central memory, regulatory and stem cell-like memory cells.

Specimen: central memory CD4+ T cells from blood. The receptor was isolated from a young man in good health. The rearrangement joins TRBV7-2 to TRBJ2-7; 7 bases are shared with TRBD1. The CDR3 sequence is CASNLQGRTYEQYF. The CDR3 DNA is TGTGCCAGCAACTTACAGGGGCGGACCTACGAGCAGTACTTC.